This T cell receptor (beta chain) is from a study of chemoradiotherapy in HPV16-positive cancers. About the study: Functional T-cell assays on a couple of HPV16-positive patients' cells defined candidate HPV-specific clones and common TCR motifs. Overall study findings and caveats: For HPV16-positive patients, expanding HPV-responsive T cells associated with longer recurrence-free survival. Non-HPV-specific T cells did not expand in tumors during treatment, whereas candidate HPV-specific clones and E7-related motifs did.

As concerns this clone: What it recognizes is unknown.

Data came from immunoSEQ multiplex PCR; TCRdb stores just in-frame clones and leaves some out. There are about 11,000 clones in the sample; 60% to 85% occur only once, and under 9.5% lies in the top ten. This CDR3 contains 16 residues. V lost 0 bases and J lost 1; bases outside the gene matches: 0. Germline V gene sequence: CDR1 ENHRY, CDR2 SYGVKD. This clonotype was sampled from a human donor with HPV-associated anogenital cancer. This sequence joins TRBV10-3 and TRBJ2-2; TRBD2 agrees at 9 bases. This sample was obtained from a patient who underwent chemoradiotherapy. The CDR3 is CAISESLAGNTGELFF. CDR3 nucleotide sequence: TGTGCCATCAGTGAGTCACTAGCGGGGAACACCGGGGAGCTGTTTTTT.